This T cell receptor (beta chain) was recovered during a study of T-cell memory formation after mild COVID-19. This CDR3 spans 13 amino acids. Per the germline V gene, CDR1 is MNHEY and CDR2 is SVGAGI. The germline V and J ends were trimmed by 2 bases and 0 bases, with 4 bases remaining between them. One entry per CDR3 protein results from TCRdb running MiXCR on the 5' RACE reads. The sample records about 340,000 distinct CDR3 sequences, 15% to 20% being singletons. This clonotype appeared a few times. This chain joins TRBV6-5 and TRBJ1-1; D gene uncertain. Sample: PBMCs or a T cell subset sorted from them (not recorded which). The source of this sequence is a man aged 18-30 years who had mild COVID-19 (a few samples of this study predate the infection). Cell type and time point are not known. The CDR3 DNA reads TGTGCCAGCAGTTACGCGGTGAACACTGAAGCTTTCTTT. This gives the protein CASSYAVNTEAFF.